Below are 26 T cell receptor beta chains sequenced from a single sample in a study of blood T cell repertoires in COVID-19. Using immunoSEQ multiplex PCR, the repertoire was profiled, and TCRdb retains in-frame clones only, with some absent. The table includes tens of thousands of clones, about 90% detected once. The sequenced sample consisted of peripheral blood. The receptors here all came from a woman aged 55-69 years with active or convalescent COVID-19.

The chain recombines TRBV28 with TRBJ1-2; D call uncertain. The V end was cut by 5 bases, the J end by 2 bases, with 12 bases between. Germline V gene data show CDR1 as MDHEN and CDR2 as SYDVKM. There are 14 residues in the CDR3. For the CDR3, the DNA is TGTGCCAGCAGTCTGGGGAGGAGAAACTATGGCTACACCTTC. Protein sequence: CASSLGRRNYGYTF.

The rearrangement joins TRBV10-1 to TRBJ1-4, with 8 nucleotides matching TRBD1. V lost 3 bases, J lost 6 bases, and 3 bases stayed unmatched. CDR3 length: 14 amino acids. Germline assignment: CDR1 WNHNN and CDR2 SYGVQD (reference sequence). Here the CDR3 reads CASSDGQGYEKLFF. DNA for the CDR3: TGCGCCAGCAGTGATGGACAGGGATATGAAAAACTGTTTTTT.

This clone was observed a handful of times. The rearrangement joins TRBV19 to TRBJ1-1; a possible D gene is TRBD1 (5 bases). The CDR3 is 13 residues long. Trimming removed 5 bases at V and 7 bases at J, with 14 bases between. Germline V gene data show CDR1 as LNHDA and CDR2 as SQIVND (reference sequence). The DNA for the CDR3 is TGTGCCAGTAGTTGGGGGGGAACAAGTGAAGCTTTCTTT. Translating gives CASSWGGTSEAFF.

The chain links TRBV28 to TRBJ2-1, with unresolved D. CDR1 MDHEN and CDR2 SYDVKM come from the germline V gene. Trimming took off 5 bases at V and 0 bases at J, with 8 bases between the two ends. The CDR3 sequence is 14 residues long. The CDR3 region is CASSAPRSYNEQFF. The CDR3 DNA follows: TGTGCCAGCAGTGCCCCGCGCTCCTACAATGAGCAGTTCTTC.

J is TRBJ2-5 and V is TRBV12-3 or TRBV12-4, with 7 positions matching TRBD1. CDR3 size: 13 residues. Germline trimming cut 4 bases from V and 2 bases from J; bases unmatched to any gene: 1. This chain's CDR3 is CASSWTGQETQYF. In nucleotides, the CDR3 is TGTGCCAGCAGTTGGACAGGTCAAGAGACCCAGTACTTC.

The chain combines TRBV4-1 with TRBJ1-3, with 7 bases identical to TRBD1. The germline V gene has CDR1 MGHRA and CDR2 YSYEKL. The CDR3 loop spans 16 amino acids. V lost 2 bases and J lost 4; bases outside the gene matches: 8. The CDR3 coding sequence is TGCGCCAGCAGCCAATTGGAGACAGGGACCGGAAACACCATATATTTT. Amino acids: CASSQLETGTGNTIYF.

The rearrangement joins TRBV19 to TRBJ1-1; D might be TRBD1 (5 bases). In germline, CDR1 is LNHDA, CDR2 SQIVND (reference sequence). V lost 3 bases to trimming and J lost 7 bases, with 9 bases between them. This CDR3 has 12 residues. CDR3 DNA: TGTGCCAGTAGTATCCGTAGGGGTGAAGCTTTCTTT. Translation gives CASSIRRGEAFF.

The rearrangement joins TRBV6-5 to TRBJ1-6; unclear D gene. With 7 bases removed from V and 8 bases from J, the gap between germline ends came to 15 bases. Germline CDR1 and CDR2: MNHEY and SVGAGI. This CDR3 is 14 amino acids long. The DNA for the CDR3 is TGTGCCAGCAAGGTCGGGCAGCGGGATTCACCCCTCCACTTT. Amino acid sequence: CASKVGQRDSPLHF.

This chain joins TRBV7-9 and TRBJ2-1, with 13 bases identical to TRBD2. V lost 5 bases and J lost 6; bases outside the gene matches: 4. The germline V gene has CDR1 SEHNR and CDR2 FQNEAQ (reference sequence). There are 15 residues in the CDR3. The CDR3 DNA reads as TGTGCCAGCAGCCCGGGGACTAGCGGGGTCAATGAGCAGTTCTTC. It encodes CASSPGTSGVNEQFF. Variable domain in full (rest from reference TRBV7-9 and TRBJ2-1): DTGVSQNPRHKITKRGQNVTFRCDPISEHNRLYWYRQTLGQGPEFLTYFQNEAQLEKSRLLSDRFSAERPKGSFSTLEIQRTEQGDSAMYLCASSPGTSGVNEQFFGPGTRLTVL.

The chain has TRBV6-4 and TRBJ2-3, with TRBD1 matching over 8 bases. From germline, CDR1 is MRHNA and CDR2 SNTAGT. V lost 6 bases, J lost 3 bases, and 8 bases stayed unmatched. This CDR3 has 15 amino acids. For the CDR3, the DNA is TGTGCCAGCAGCTCCAACGGACAGGGAACAGATACGCAGTATTTT. This encodes CASSSNGQGTDTQYF.

This chain connects TRBV6-5 to TRBJ1-5; 8 nucleotides align to TRBD1. V was clipped by 6 bases and J by 4 bases; unmatched bases: 5. This CDR3 has 14 residues. Germline V gene lookup returns CDR1 MNHEY and CDR2 SVGAGI. CDR3 region: CASRQGGVNQPQHF. The CDR3 DNA reads as TGTGCCAGCAGACAGGGGGGAGTAAATCAGCCCCAGCATTTT.

Notes on this clone: Relative to the germline gene, one junction end is altered; a read error may explain this. This chain joins TRBV6-2 or TRBV6-3 and TRBJ2-3, with a possible D match to TRBD1 (5 bases). Germline-derived CDR1 and CDR2 are MNHEY and SVGEGT. This CDR3 contains 11 residues. As DNA, the CDR3 is TGTGCCAGCAGTCAGGGAAGGACACTACAATTT. It codes for CASSQGRTLQF.

This rearrangement joins TRBV11-3 to TRBJ2-3; 12 bases fit TRBD2. The CDR3 has 16 residues. V was clipped by 5 bases and J by 5 bases; unmatched bases: 8. Per the germline V gene, CDR1 is SGHNT and CDR2 is YENEEA. This CDR3 is CASSPRASGRGDTQYF. The CDR3 DNA follows: TGTGCCAGCAGCCCGCGGGCTAGCGGGAGGGGAGATACGCAGTATTTT.

The gene calls are TRBV28 and TRBJ1-2; possibly TRBD1 for D (5 bases). The CDR3 runs to 13 residues. V was trimmed by 5 bases and J by 2 bases, leaving 9 bases between them. Germline CDR1 is MDHEN and CDR2 is SYDVKM. In DNA form, the CDR3 reads TGTGCCAGCAGTATCGACAGAAACTATGGCTACACCTTC. Protein product: CASSIDRNYGYTF.

This chain connects TRBV28 to TRBJ1-4; TRBD1 matches 7 bases. The CDR3 runs 15 residues. CDR1 is MDHEN, CDR2 SYDVKM, per germline. J was trimmed by 5 bases and V by 3 bases; bases with no gene match: 6. CDR3 sequence: CASSFRDRSNEKLFF. The CDR3 DNA follows: TGTGCCAGCAGTTTCCGGGACAGATCAAATGAAAAACTGTTTTTT.

V and J are TRBV24-1 and TRBJ1-6; unclear D gene. The CDR3 extends over 14 amino acids. The V gene lost 9 bases and the J gene lost 10 bases, with 18 bases spanning the gap. Looked up from germline, CDR1 is KGHDR and CDR2 is SFDVKD. CDR3 residues: CATRRSLGNSPLHF. DNA for the CDR3: TGTGCCACCCGGAGGAGCTTGGGGAACTCACCCCTCCACTTT.

The chain combines TRBV28 with TRBJ1-1; 8 bases are a match to TRBD1. CDR3 length: 15 amino acids. J gave up 1 base and V 5 bases, and 6 bases lay outside the gene matches. Germline loops: CDR1 MDHEN, CDR2 SYDVKM. CDR3 bases: TGTGCCAGCAGTCCGAGAGGACAGGGGAACACTGAAGCTTTCTTT. This codes for CASSPRGQGNTEAFF.

The gene calls are TRBV6-6 and TRBJ2-1; TRBD2 matches at 8 bases. Trimming removed 5 bases from V and 8 bases from J; junction bases left unmatched: 20. The CDR3 has 18 residues. Germline V gene lookup returns CDR1 MNHNY and CDR2 SVGAGI (reference sequence). The CDR3 loop reads CASSPEGSGTFSKDEQFF. Here the CDR3 DNA reads TGTGCCAGCAGTCCCGAGGGTAGCGGGACATTTTCGAAGGATGAGCAGTTCTTC.

The chain uses TRBV5-1 and TRBJ2-3; no clear D gene. The V end lost 4 bases, the J end lost 2 bases, and 11 bases lay between the germline ends. The CDR3 is made up of 14 amino acids. From germline, CDR1 is SGHRS and CDR2 YFSETQ. The CDR3 here is CASSDSLFTDTQYF. CDR3 sequence (DNA): TGCGCCAGCAGCGACTCCTTATTCACAGATACGCAGTATTTT.

This chain joins TRBV5-5 and TRBJ1-4; TRBD1 matches at 9 bases. V shed 4 bases and J 4 bases; nucleotides not matched to a gene: 8. Germline lookup yields CDR1 SGHKS and CDR2 YYEKEE (reference sequence). The CDR3 is made up of 16 amino acids. The CDR3: CASSPRTGENNEKLFF. The CDR3, as DNA: TGTGCCAGCAGCCCCCGGACAGGGGAAAATAATGAAAAACTGTTTTTT.

The chain carries TRBV6-4 and TRBJ1-6; D is ambiguous. There are 15 residues in the CDR3. Germline CDR1 MRHNA, CDR2 SNTAGT. Deletions cut 2 bases from V and 0 bases from J, with 5 bases between. The CDR3 is CASSDRASYNSPLHF. For the CDR3, the DNA is TGTGCCAGCAGTGACAGAGCCTCCTATAATTCACCCCTCCACTTT.

The chain recombines TRBV14 with TRBJ2-1; TRBD1 aligns across 10 bases. After removal of 4 bases from V and 3 bases from J, the junction contained 3 bases not matched to a gene. The CDR3 covers 15 residues. CDR1 and CDR2 (germline): SGHDN, FVKESK. The CDR3 loop is CASSRQGAYYNEQFF. The CDR3 nucleotides are TGTGCCAGCAGCCGACAGGGGGCCTACTACAATGAGCAGTTCTTC.

This chain joins TRBV28 and TRBJ1-1; maybe TRBD1 (6 bases). Germline-derived CDR1 and CDR2 are MDHEN and SYDVKM. This CDR3 is 13 amino acids long. V gave up 1 base and J gave up 7 bases, with 10 bases separating them. The CDR3, as DNA: TGTGCCAGCAGTTTATACAGGGACTATGAAGCTTTCTTT. Translation: CASSLYRDYEAFF.

The DNA of the CDR3 is TGTGCCAGCAGCCCTAACGGCAGGGGGAGTGAAGCTTTCTTT. Translation: CASSPNGRGSEAFF. This sequence joins TRBV7-2 and TRBJ1-1, with 7 bases fitting TRBD1. Germline CDR1 is SGHTA and CDR2 is FQGNSA. The CDR3 length is 14 residues. The V and J ends lost 5 bases and 7 bases, in that order; junction bases with no gene match: 10.

The chain has TRBV12-3 or TRBV12-4 and TRBJ1-2; D call uncertain. The germline V and J ends were trimmed by 5 bases and 1 base, with 8 bases remaining between them. This CDR3 has 13 residues. The CDR3, as DNA: TGTGCCAGCAGTGAGTATCGTAACTATGGCTACACCTTC. Amino acid sequence: CASSEYRNYGYTF.

The rearrangement joins TRBV5-1 to TRBJ1-3; 7 bases line up with TRBD1. Trimming took 7 bases from V and 4 from J; bases not matched to a gene: 5. The length of the CDR3 is 13 residues. Germline V gene lookup returns CDR1 SGHRS and CDR2 YFSETQ. The CDR3 region is CASGDREGNTIYF. CDR3 in DNA: TGCGCCAGCGGAGACAGGGAAGGAAACACCATATATTTT.